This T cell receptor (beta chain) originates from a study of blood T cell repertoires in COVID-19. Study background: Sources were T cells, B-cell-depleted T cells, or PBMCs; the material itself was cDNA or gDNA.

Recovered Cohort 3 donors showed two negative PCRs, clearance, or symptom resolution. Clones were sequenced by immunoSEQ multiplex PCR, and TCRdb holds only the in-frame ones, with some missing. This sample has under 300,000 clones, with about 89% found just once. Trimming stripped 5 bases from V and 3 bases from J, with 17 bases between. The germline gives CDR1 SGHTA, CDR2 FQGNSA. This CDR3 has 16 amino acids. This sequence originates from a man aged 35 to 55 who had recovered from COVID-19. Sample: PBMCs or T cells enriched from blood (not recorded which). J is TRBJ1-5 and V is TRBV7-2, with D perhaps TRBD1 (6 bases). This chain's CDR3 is CASSPSTGNNNQPQHF. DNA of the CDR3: TGTGCCAGCAGCCCGAGTACAGGGAATAACAATCAGCCCCAGCATTTT.